These 30 T cell receptor beta chains were all obtained from the same sample, sequenced in a study of graft-versus-host responses after intestinal transplantation. Which antigens these TCRs recognize remains unknown. The method was immunoSEQ multiplex PCR; TCRdb's version includes in-frame clones alone and lacks a portion of them. The profile covers fewer than 120,000 clones, with 85% to 95% appearing a single time and 0.4% to 0.55% taken by the ten largest. The specimen was unstimulated CD8+ T cells sorted from spleen or lymph node cells, collected before intestinal transplant. All receptors come from a human donor who received an intestinal transplant.

This clone came up once. This chain joins TRBV9 and TRBJ2-1; the D gene is possibly TRBD1 (5 bases). Per the germline V gene, CDR1 is SGDLS and CDR2 is YYNGEE. The germline V and J ends were trimmed by 3 bases and 6 bases, with 16 bases remaining between them. The CDR3 runs to 15 residues. CDR3 sequence reads: CASSARENLGNEQFF. The CDR3 region has the DNA TGTGCCAGCAGCGCCAGGGAAAACCTAGGCAATGAGCAGTTCTTC.

Only a few counts were recorded for this clone. This chain's CDR3 is CASSWTDRTYEQYF. In DNA form, the CDR3 reads TGTGCCAGTAGTTGGACCGATAGGACCTACGAGCAGTACTTC. This sequence joins TRBV19 and TRBJ2-7; D is undetermined. The CDR3 is 14 residues long. CDR1 is LNHDA and CDR2 is SQIVND in the germline V gene (reference sequence). The V end lost 5 bases, the J end lost 2 bases, and 13 bases lay between the germline ends.

This chain uses TRBV7-3 with TRBJ1-2; the match to TRBD1 covers 7 bases. Trimming cost V 6 bases and J 0 bases; bases outside gene matches: 7. The CDR3 runs to 15 residues. The germline gives CDR1 SGHTA, CDR2 FQGTGA. The CDR3 sequence: CASSPGGAPNYGYTF. The DNA of the CDR3 is TGTGCCAGCAGTCCAGGGGGAGCCCCTAACTATGGCTACACCTTC.

DNA for the CDR3: TGTGCCAGCAGTCATAAAACCGGGACAGTCTATGGCTACACCTTC. This codes for CASSHKTGTVYGYTF. V is TRBV27 and J is TRBJ1-2; 7 bases agree with TRBD1. The CDR3 runs to 15 residues. Germline CDR1 and CDR2: MNHEY and SMNVEV (reference sequence). The trim removed 5 bases at V and 4 bases at J, leaving 10 bases unmatched.

V usage is TRBV7-8 and J usage is TRBJ2-1; TRBD2 agrees at 7 bases. V was clipped by 1 base and J by 3 bases; unmatched bases: 24. CDR3 size: 22 residues. CDR1 is SGHVS, CDR2 FQNEAQ, per germline. DNA of the CDR3: TGTGCCAGCAGCTTAGTGGCAGGCCCCCGAAGTGGGGGAGGGCCGGGCTACAATGAGCAGTTCTTC. Translated: CASSLVAGPRSGGGPGYNEQFF.

This clone was recorded only once. The DNA for the CDR3 is TGCGCCAGCAGCCAAGAAGGAGGCACCGGGGAGCTGTTTTTT. Amino acids: CASSQEGGTGELFF. The chain carries TRBV4-1 and TRBJ2-2; tentatively, D is TRBD2 (5 bases). V dropped 0 bases and J dropped 4 bases, with 6 bases sitting between them. CDR1 is MGHRA and CDR2 is YSYEKL in the germline V gene. The CDR3 consists of 14 residues.

This clone was observed a single time. The chain combines TRBV6-6 with TRBJ2-7; perhaps TRBD1 as D (6 bases). Trimming removed 10 bases at V and 0 bases at J, with 7 bases between. CDR1 is MNHNY and CDR2 is SVGAGI in the germline V gene (reference sequence). The CDR3 loop spans 11 amino acids. CDR3 DNA sequence: TGTGCCACAGGGGACTCCTACGAGCAGTACTTC. Protein product: CATGDSYEQYF.

The chain links TRBV18 to TRBJ2-7, with D possibly matching TRBD1 (7 bases). The V end was cut by 1 base, the J end by 4 bases, with 14 bases between. The CDR3 has 15 residues. CDR1 and CDR2 from the germline V gene are KGHSH and LQKENI. The CDR3 region has the DNA TGTGCCAGCTCACCACTTCTCAGGGGGGTGTACGAGCAGTACTTC. Amino acid sequence: CASSPLLRGVYEQYF.

This chain uses TRBV29-1 with TRBJ2-2; perhaps TRBD2 as D (5 bases). This CDR3 is built from 13 residues. Trimming removed 4 bases at V and 1 base at J, with 7 bases between. Germline values: CDR1 SQVTM, CDR2 ANQGSEA. CDR3 sequence (DNA): TGCAGCGTTGTGGCGGGGAACACCGGGGAGCTGTTTTTT. Protein sequence: CSVVAGNTGELFF.

The genes are TRBV6-5 and TRBJ2-1, with D maybe TRBD2 (5 bases). The ends were cut back, 0 bases at V and 7 bases at J, with 7 bases in the middle. The CDR3 runs to 13 residues. Germline values: CDR1 MNHEY, CDR2 SVGAGI. Here the CDR3 DNA reads TGTGCCAGCAGTTACTCGTCGGGAAATGAGCAGTTCTTC. This codes for CASSYSSGNEQFF.

The genes are TRBV27 and TRBJ2-2; D gene uncertain. The CDR3 spans 12 residues. The V gene lost 3 bases and the J gene lost 6 bases, with 5 bases spanning the gap. Germline V gene data show CDR1 as MNHEY and CDR2 as SMNVEV (reference sequence). CDR3 in amino acids: CASSFTAGELFF. CDR3 DNA: TGTGCCAGCAGTTTTACCGCCGGGGAGCTGTTTTTT.

The V and J genes are TRBV7-6 and TRBJ2-7; 9 bases fit TRBD1. The trim removed 1 base at V and 2 bases at J, leaving 0 bases unmatched. The CDR3 length is 14 residues. CDR1 and CDR2 (germline): SGHVS, FNYEAQ. The CDR3 bases are TGTGCCAGCAGCTTAGGACAGGGGGCCTACGAGCAGTACTTC. Its protein is CASSLGQGAYEQYF. Full variable domain (outside the CDR3, taken from reference TRBV7-6 and TRBJ2-7): GAGVSQSPRYKVTKRGQDVALRCDPISGHVSLYWYRQALGQGPEFLTYFNYEAQQDKSGLPNDRFSAERPEGSISTLTIQRTEQRDSAMYRCASSLGQGAYEQYFGPGTRLTVT.

The V and J genes are TRBV5-1 and TRBJ2-3, with 9 bases aligning to TRBD2. J gave up 0 bases and V 7 bases, and 18 bases lay outside the gene matches. Germline V gives CDR1 SGHRS, CDR2 YFSETQ. The CDR3 sequence is 19 residues long. The chain's CDR3 is CASGTFGTSPSSSTDTQYF. The CDR3 nucleotides are TGCGCCAGCGGCACGTTCGGGACTAGCCCCAGTTCTAGCACAGATACGCAGTATTTT.

The chain carries TRBV27 and TRBJ2-7; D is uncertain. V gave up 5 bases and J gave up 0 bases, with 5 bases separating them. Germline V gene data show CDR1 as MNHEY and CDR2 as SMNVEV (reference sequence). This CDR3 is 12 amino acids long. The DNA of the CDR3 is TGTGCCAGCAGTACCAACTCCTACGAGCAGTACTTC. This encodes CASSTNSYEQYF.

This sequence joins TRBV25-1 and TRBJ1-1; D possibly corresponds to TRBD1 (5 bases). The V gene lost 7 bases and the J gene lost 7 bases, with 7 bases spanning the gap. The CDR3 has 10 amino acids. Germline V gene lookup returns CDR1 MGHDK and CDR2 SYGVNS. CDR3 sequence reads: CASKGREAFF. CDR3 bases: TGTGCCAGCAAGGGACGTGAAGCTTTCTTT.

V is TRBV27 and J is TRBJ2-7; D may be TRBD1 (6 bases). Germline CDR1 reads MNHEY; CDR2 reads SMNVEV (reference sequence). Trimming removed 2 bases from V and 2 bases from J, with 7 bases in between. The length of the CDR3 is 13 residues. CDR3 nucleotides: TGTGCCAGCAGTTTACGGGACACCTACGAGCAGTACTTC. Protein: CASSLRDTYEQYF.

This chain connects TRBV5-1 to TRBJ2-7; perhaps TRBD1 as D (6 bases). CDR3 length: 14 amino acids. V shed 3 bases and J shed 5 bases, with 15 bases lying between them. The germline CDR1 and CDR2 sequences are SGHRS and YFSETQ. The CDR3 reads CASSSSQGTHEQYF. The CDR3 DNA follows: TGCGCCAGCAGCTCCAGCCAGGGGACCCACGAGCAGTACTTC.

The V and J genes are TRBV19 and TRBJ2-1; TRBD2 is a possible D gene (5 bases). Germline V lookup: CDR1 LNHDA, CDR2 SQIVND (reference sequence). This CDR3 region has 13 residues. Trimming pared 3 bases from V and 6 bases from J, leaving 9 bases between. This CDR3 is CASSMEGGNEQFF. CDR3 nucleotide sequence: TGTGCCAGTAGTATGGAAGGAGGCAATGAGCAGTTCTTC.

V and J are TRBV7-9 and TRBJ2-7; D is ambiguous. Germline CDR1 is SEHNR and CDR2 is FQNEAQ (reference sequence). The CDR3 contains 14 residues. V lost 1 base to trimming and J lost 2 bases, with 9 bases between them. The DNA for the CDR3 is TGTGCCAGCAGCTTAGTGGGCCCAACCTACGAGCAGTACTTC. Translation gives CASSLVGPTYEQYF.

This rearrangement joins TRBV2 to TRBJ1-5; possibly TRBD1 for D (5 bases). From germline, CDR1 is SNHLY and CDR2 FYNNEI. V lost 2 bases and J lost 3, with 11 bases in between. There are 15 residues in the CDR3. The CDR3, as DNA: TGTGCCAGCAGTGAATGGGGGGGGGTCAATCAGCCCCAGCATTTT. Translating gives CASSEWGGVNQPQHF.

This sequence joins TRBV2 and TRBJ2-3; 8 bases are a match to TRBD1. V lost 6 bases and J lost 5; bases outside the gene matches: 13. Germline lookup yields CDR1 SNHLY and CDR2 FYNNEI. The length of the CDR3 is 16 residues. The CDR3 sequence: CASRAFTGGLVDTQYF. The CDR3 coding sequence is TGTGCCAGCAGGGCCTTCACAGGGGGTTTGGTAGATACGCAGTATTTT.

V gene TRBV19 combines with J gene TRBJ2-1, with unresolved D. The V gene's germline CDR1 is LNHDA and CDR2 SQIVND (reference sequence). Trimming left V 3 bases short and J 9 bases short, with 9 bases between. There are 12 residues in the CDR3. This CDR3 reads CASSIMRSEQFF. In nucleotides, the CDR3 is TGTGCCAGTAGTATTATGAGGAGTGAGCAGTTCTTC.

The chain carries TRBV7-9 and TRBJ2-1; 9 nucleotides agree with TRBD2. Losses at the gene ends were 5 bases for V and 1 base for J; bases not matched to a gene: 6. In germline, CDR1 is SEHNR, CDR2 FQNEAQ (reference sequence). The CDR3 has 16 residues. CDR3 coding DNA: TGTGCCAGCAGCGGGGGCGGGAGGGGATCCTACAATGAGCAGTTCTTC. The encoded protein is CASSGGGRGSYNEQFF.

V is TRBV29-1 and J is TRBJ1-2; no clear D gene. There are 13 residues in the CDR3. Germline V gives CDR1 SQVTM, CDR2 ANQGSEA. V lost 2 bases to trimming and J lost 4 bases, with 11 bases between them. The CDR3 nucleotides are TGCAGCGTTGAACCGGGGATCCCCTATGGCTACACCTTC. Its translation: CSVEPGIPYGYTF.

The chain is built from TRBV30 and TRBJ2-5; TRBD1 aligns across 8 bases. The CDR3 length is 15 residues. V gave up 3 bases and J gave up 5 bases; unmatched junction bases: 11. Germline CDR1 reads GTSNPN; CDR2 reads SVGIG (reference sequence). The CDR3 nucleotides are TGTGCCTGGAGGCCTCGGGACAGGCGGTCCGAGACCCAGTACTTC. Translating it yields CAWRPRDRRSETQYF.

The chain links TRBV15 to TRBJ1-1; D is perhaps TRBD1 (6 bases). CDR1 LNHNV and CDR2 YYDKDF come from the germline V gene (reference sequence). The CDR3 runs to 16 residues. V was pared by 3 bases and J by 4 bases, with 18 bases between. CDR3 sequence (DNA): TGTGCCACCAGCAGGGGGGACCAAGGGGGGATCACTGAAGCTTTCTTT. It specifies CATSRGDQGGITEAFF.

The chain is built from TRBV9 and TRBJ1-5, with 7 bases identical to TRBD1. Looked up from germline, CDR1 is SGDLS and CDR2 is YYNGEE. The CDR3 covers 15 residues. The trim removed 3 bases at V and 1 base at J, leaving 4 bases unmatched. CDR3 residues: CASSDGTASNQPQHF. For the CDR3, the DNA is TGTGCCAGCAGCGACGGGACAGCGAGCAATCAGCCCCAGCATTTT.

V gene TRBV10-2 combines with J gene TRBJ2-3; D uncertain. Deletions cut 3 bases from V and 0 bases from J, with 7 bases between. CDR3 length: 14 amino acids. Germline V CDR1 and CDR2: WSHSY, SAAADI. The CDR3 DNA sequence: TGCGCCAGCAGTGACAATGGAAGCACAGATACGCAGTATTTT. This codes for CASSDNGSTDTQYF.

The rearrangement joins TRBV7-3 to TRBJ2-1; TRBD2 agrees at 11 bases. V gave up 5 bases and J gave up 8 bases; unmatched junction bases: 5. CDR3 length: 14 amino acids. The germline CDR1 and CDR2 sequences are SGHTA and FQGTGA. In DNA, the CDR3 is TGTGCCAGCAGCGGGGGACTAGCGGCCCATGAGCAGTTCTTC. Translated: CASSGGLAAHEQFF.

The CDR3 spells CASSSTLDEQRREAETQYF. The CDR3 coding sequence is TGTGCCAGCAGCTCCACCCTAGACGAGCAACGGCGGGAGGCGGAGACCCAGTACTTC. The genes are TRBV13 and TRBJ2-5, with TRBD2 matching 8 bases. This CDR3 has 19 residues. V trimming: 4 bases; J trimming: 5 bases; junction bases outside the gene matches: 21. Germline V CDR1 and CDR2: PRHDT, FYEKMQ (reference sequence).